This entry describes one TCR beta chain. RNA transcripts were the template for amplifying TCR beta CDR3 regions. During a first-round RT-PCR of the TCR CDR3, the HTBI primer set was used. Using its own MiXCR run on the multiplex PCR reads, TCRdb lists one record per CDR3 protein. Of 300,000 to 400,000 distinct CDR3 sequences listed, roughly 18% are singletons. The data stem from a study of T cells in Graves' hyperthyroidism and ophthalmopathy. Germline V gene data show CDR1 as MGHDK and CDR2 as SYGVNS. This CDR3 has 14 amino acids. With 5 bases removed from V and 5 bases from J, the gap between germline ends came to 15 bases.

The sequence was obtained from a woman between 50 and 59 years old with Graves' hyperthyroidism. Sequenced material: blood. The rearrangement joins TRBV25-1 to TRBJ1-1; D perhaps matches TRBD1 (5 bases). CDR3 in DNA: TGTGCCAGCAGTCGGGGGGATTTGGGGACTGAAGCTTTCTTT. Its protein product is CASSRGDLGTEAFF.